This TCR beta chain is from a study of PD-L1 blockade in urothelial cancer. Study in general: The authors examined blood 3 weeks (second dose) and 6 weeks after treatment start. Blood samples contained a median 141,255 T cells.

A word on this clone: Its antigen is as yet unknown.

Study-wide points: Larger 3-week expansion of tumor-associated blood clones was seen in durable-benefit patients. Below-median pretreatment blood TCR clonality was a predictor of better survival.

Sequencing used immunoSEQ multiplex PCR; TCRdb keeps in-frame clones, though not all of them. The profile shows roughly 40,000 clones, roughly nine tenths of them singletons. CDR1 and CDR2 (germline): MNHNS, SASEGT. V was pared by 8 bases and J by 8 bases, with 16 bases between. The CDR3 loop spans 13 amino acids. Described time point: peripheral blood 6 weeks after treatment start. The rearrangement joins TRBV6-1 to TRBJ2-4; maybe TRBD2 (5 bases). The specimen was PBMCs, collected around atezolizumab (anti-PD-L1) treatment. The TCR comes from a man aged 65 to 79 with urothelial cancer. The CDR3: CASRTGNQDIQYF. The CDR3 nucleotides read TGTGCCAGCCGGACGGGAAATCAGGACATTCAGTACTTC.